The source of this T cell receptor (beta chain) is a study of cytomegalovirus exposure and HLA in healthy donors. Study results and limitations: After further analysis at a later stage, roughly 16,000 TCR beta sequences were associated with HLA alleles at 0.05 false discovery rate. Cytomegalovirus association was assigned to 170 or so TCR beta chains. It was assumed in the presence/absence analyses that sequencing depth was roughly uniform across donors.

The count of this clone is one. What it recognizes is unknown. The PCR employed 60 Vbeta primers together with 13 Jbeta primers. Profiled with immunoSEQ multiplex PCR; TCRdb holds only in-frame clones, not every one. The repertoire holds 100,000 to 120,000 clones, with about three quarters as singletons. This CDR3 is built from 19 residues. Material for sequencing was PBMCs. This chain links TRBV21-1 with TRBJ2-3; the DNA was not used to check the table's D call, TRBD2. TRBV21-1 is designated a pseudogene. The clonotype comes from a woman aged 60-70 years in good health and CMV-seropositive. CDR3 loop: CASSKQGCGGGRTTDTQYF. The CDR3 DNA follows: TGTGCCAGCAGCAAACAGGGTTGTGGCGGGGGGAGAACAACAGATACGCAGTATTTT.